This is a list of T cell receptor beta chains from one sample in a study of Ad26.COV2.S vaccination and SARS-CoV-2 variants. Profiled with immunoSEQ multiplex PCR; TCRdb holds only in-frame clones, not every one. In the table there are 200,000 to 300,000 clones, roughly 90% of which are singletons. This sample comprised peripheral blood, obtained in a trial of Ad26.COV2.S vaccine versus placebo. These TCRs come from a person between 18 and 59 years old who received the Ad26.COV2.S COVID-19 vaccine or a placebo. Each CDR3 is given with its conserved first and last residue. The order of the fields is D gene, clone size, V gene, J gene, CDR3 DNA, CDR3 protein. A D gene is named only where the DNA matches it firmly. The size entry is marked missing in some rows and otherwise reads once, few, many or a size class.

D gene: TRBD1; clone size: -; V gene: TRBV10-3; J gene: TRBJ2-1; CDR3 DNA: TGTGCCATCAGATCCGGGACAGGGGTCAATGAGCAGTTCTTC; CDR3 protein: CAIRSGTGVNEQFF
D gene: -; clone size: -; V gene: TRBV7-2; J gene: TRBJ2-5; CDR3 DNA: TGTGCCAGCAGCTTAGCGGGGAACGGACGAGGAGAGACCCAGTACTTC; CDR3 protein: CASSLAGNGRGETQYF
D gene: -; clone size: -; V gene: TRBV27; J gene: TRBJ1-4; CDR3 DNA: TGTGCCGGCTCGCTAGAAAAACTGTTTTTT; CDR3 protein: CAGSLEKLFF
D gene: TRBD1; clone size: few; V gene: TRBV6-1; J gene: TRBJ1-2; CDR3 DNA: TGTGCCAGCAGTGTAGCCGTGGGACAGGCCTACTATGGCTACACCTTC; CDR3 protein: CASSVAVGQAYYGYTF
D gene: TRBD1; clone size: -; V gene: TRBV5-1; J gene: TRBJ2-5; CDR3 DNA: TGCGCCAGCAGCCAACAAACAGGGGGCATGGGGGAGACCCAGTACTTC; CDR3 protein: CASSQQTGGMGETQYF
D gene: -; clone size: -; V gene: TRBV24-1; J gene: TRBJ2-3; CDR3 DNA: TGTGCCACCAGTGATTCCCGACTAGTTGGGGGAGATACGCAGTATTTT; CDR3 protein: CATSDSRLVGGDTQYF
D gene: TRBD1; clone size: -; V gene: TRBV28; J gene: TRBJ1-5; CDR3 DNA: TGTGCCAGCAGTCCGGTTCAGGGGGGCAATCAGCCCCAGCATTTT; CDR3 protein: CASSPVQGGNQPQHF
D gene: TRBD1; clone size: -; V gene: TRBV14; J gene: TRBJ1-2; CDR3 DNA: TGTGCCAGCAGCCAAGATTTGAGGACAGGGGCCTACACCTTC; CDR3 protein: CASSQDLRTGAYTF
D gene: TRBD1; clone size: -; V gene: TRBV19; J gene: TRBJ1-3; CDR3 DNA: TGTGCCAGTAGCACAGGGGGACCTGGAAACACCATATATTTT; CDR3 protein: CASSTGGPGNTIYF
D gene: -; clone size: -; V gene: TRBV18; J gene: TRBJ2-3; CDR3 DNA: TGTGCCAGCTCACCACCGTCGGGAGCGGTAGGTACGCAGTATTTT; CDR3 protein: CASSPPSGAVGTQYF
D gene: -; clone size: -; V gene: TRBV3-1/TRBV3-2; J gene: TRBJ2-3; CDR3 DNA: TGTGCCAGCAGTCTAGCTCCCCGCACAGATACGCAGTATTTT; CDR3 protein: CASSLAPRTDTQYF
D gene: -; clone size: few; V gene: TRBV19; J gene: TRBJ1-1; CDR3 DNA: TGTGCCAGTTGCTCCCGGAGGTCGGCGGTCACTGAAGCTTTCTTT; CDR3 protein: CASCSRRSAVTEAFF
D gene: -; clone size: -; V gene: TRBV28; J gene: TRBJ1-5; CDR3 DNA: TGTGCCAGCAGTTTAAAATTGGTCGGGAGCAATCAGCCCCAGCATTTT; CDR3 protein: CASSLKLVGSNQPQHF
D gene: TRBD2; clone size: -; V gene: TRBV30; J gene: TRBJ2-2; CDR3 DNA: TGTGCCTGGAGTCCACTAGCGGGAGGGCGGGGATCCGGGGAGCTGTTTTTT; CDR3 protein: CAWSPLAGGRGSGELFF
D gene: -; clone size: -; V gene: TRBV18; J gene: TRBJ2-1; CDR3 DNA: TGTGCCAGCTCACCCGGGGTCTACAATGAGCAGTTCTTC; CDR3 protein: CASSPGVYNEQFF